Sequencing of this TCR beta chain was carried out in a study of regulatory T cells in long-lasting Graves disease (dated by TCRdb to the early 2020s). About the study as a whole: Persistent Graves' disease was defined as antithyroid drug treatment for over 5 years with persistently positive TSH receptor autoantibodies. This study used TCR sequencing and RNA sequencing of peripheral blood to compare persistent Graves' disease patients against newly diagnosed Graves' disease patients. The study was conducted in China and was registered as a clinical trial. A total of roughly 35 samples underwent TCR sequencing: about 13 from persistent and roughly 20 from newly diagnosed Graves' disease patients. Antithyroid drugs had been taken for approximately 9.5 years on average by persistent Graves' disease patients in the clinical cohort. The study at large found these results: A larger number of public clonotypes was shared among persistent patients (approximately 3,000) than among newly diagnosed patients (about 990). Compared with newly diagnosed patients, patients with persistent Graves' disease had lower TCR Shannon entropy and fewer highly expanded clones, which suggests clonal expansion. Persistent disease showed preferential use of TRBV28, TRBJ1-2 and TRBJ2-5, whereas newly diagnosed disease favored TRBV20-1 and TRBJ2-1. The small sample size was acknowledged by the authors as a limitation that may reduce accuracy. Sequencing and analysis were limited to the TCR beta chain. Peripheral blood alone was examined, since thyroid tissue, which constituted the primary lesion, could not be accessed.

This specimen's time point label, interpreted: persistent/refractory GD, antithyroid drugs over 5 years with positive TRAb. For both TCR sequencing and RNA sequencing, RNA was extracted from PBMCs using TRIzol. The diagnosis of Graves' disease followed American Thyroid Association guidelines. Patients for the study were recruited at an endocrinology department in Xi'an, China. From each patient, around 8.3 milliliters of peripheral blood was collected into an EDTA anticoagulant tube. Ficoll Paque Plus density gradient separation was used to isolate PBMCs, and no additional T cell sorting was done. RNA quality was checked with an Agilent 2100 Bioanalyzer and agarose gel, and concentration with a NanoDrop 2000. Libraries were built with multiplex PCR. TCRdb shows the sequencer as Illumina HiSeq 4000. iRepertoire HTBI primers and Arm-PCR amplification of CDR3 regions were used to construct TCR beta libraries. Before sequencing, the PCR products underwent gel purification. For the original study's pipeline: Gene usage analysis of CDR3 amino acid clonotypes relied on the roughly 58 TRBV and 14 TRBJ segments identified across samples. COPE and FqMerger were used to merge filtered high-quality paired reads into contigs. BLAST was used to align contigs to the IMGT TRBV, TRBD and TRBJ reference genes, and CDR3 was defined following IMGT. Clonotypes above 0.1% frequency were classified as highly expanded clones. Repertoire diversity was measured by Shannon entropy, and V-J evenness by the Gini coefficient. A clonotype found in more than one individual was treated as public. TCRdb passed the public sequencing reads through fastp at Q25 and MiXCR, retaining productive beta sequences. Rows are combined by CDR3 protein, so each entry shows the most common genes and DNA. The V and J calls come from TCRdb's annotation, not from the publication. The sample profile shows 700,000 or so distinct CDR3 sequences; approximately 29% of them were found once. The ten largest account for about 42% of the sample.

This clonotype has at least ten counts. The specificity of this receptor is unknown. Within one base of it there is no much larger clone, and no base qualities were kept. According to the germline V gene, CDR1 reads SGDLS and CDR2 reads YYNGEE. Including the terminal cysteine and phenylalanine, the CDR3 comprises 15 residues. The only DNA kept is the CDR3, 45 bases in frame from the first base. Deletion took 3 bases off V and 1 base off J, with a span of 13 bases between the germline ends. The sequence derives from a female donor with Graves disease. The sequencing used peripheral blood mononuclear cells (PBMCs), collected when the disease was refractory, from a patient treated with antithyroid drugs. The V and J genes are TRBV9 and TRBJ1-1; perhaps TRBD1 is the D gene, with 6 bases matching. This receptor has the CDR3 CASSASGHPNTEAFF. The DNA sequence is TGTGCCAGCAGCGCCTCGGGACACCCGAACACTGAAGCTTTCTTT.